These T cell receptor beta chains were read from a single sample in a study of blood T cells in healthy people across ages. TCRdb ran MiXCR on the 5' RACE reads and lists one entry per CDR3 protein. The sample shows about 1.7 million distinct CDR3 sequences, 28% of them seen only once. Sequenced sample: blood. Every receptor here comes from a woman in her 30s in good health. Both conserved end residues are part of each CDR3. A D gene is named only where the DNA matches it firmly. Size is omitted from some rows. Given values are once, few, many or a class for expanded clones.

CDR3nt	CDR3aa	j_gene	abundance	len	d_gene	v_gene
TGTGCCAGCAGCACTAGCGGGAGTAGTATCAATGAGCAGTTCTTC	CASSTSGSSINEQFF	TRBJ2-1	-	15	TRBD2	TRBV27
TGCAGTGCTATGAGCGGGGGCGTGGGGCCCGATGAGCAGTTCTTC	CSAMSGGVGPDEQFF	TRBJ2-1	few	15	TRBD2	TRBV20-1
TGTGCCAGCAGTGTCATGGGGCAGAGCTACAATGAGCAGTTCTTC	CASSVMGQSYNEQFF	TRBJ2-1	-	15	-	TRBV12-3/TRBV12-4
TGTGCCTGGAGTACTGGGAGCCCCTACGAGCAGTACTTC	CAWSTGSPYEQYF	TRBJ2-7	-	13	-	TRBV30
TGTGCCAGCAGCTTGGGAGCGGGTATCGGAGATGAGCAGTACTTC	CASSLGAGIGDEQYF	TRBJ2-4	-	15	-	TRBV7-6
TGCGCCAGCAGATCGAGCCCGCAACCTAATGAAAAACTGTTTTTT	CASRSSPQPNEKLFF	TRBJ1-4	-	15	-	TRBV5-1
TGTGCCAGCTCGAACCAGGGACAGGGCGGCAACAATGAGCAGTTCTTC	CASSNQGQGGNNEQFF	TRBJ2-1	-	16	TRBD1	TRBV18
TGTGCCAGCAGTGACAGATACCCGGAGCTGTTCTTC	CASSDRYPELFF	TRBJ2-1	-	12	-	TRBV6-4
TGCAGTGTTAGGCGCGGGGGAGAGCAGTTCTTC	CSVRRGGEQFF	TRBJ2-1	-	11	TRBD2	TRBV20-1
TGTGCCAGCACCCCTCGCTCATCCTACAATGAGCAGTTCTTC	CASTPRSSYNEQFF	TRBJ2-1	-	14	-	TRBV6-2/TRBV6-3
TGTGCCAGCAGCATCCAGGGGTTCGAGGAGACCCAGTACTTC	CASSIQGFEETQYF	TRBJ2-5	few	14	-	TRBV21-1
TGCAGTGCTAGTACGGGGGCGCAGAACGAGCAGTACTTC	CSASTGAQNEQYF	TRBJ2-7	-	13	-	TRBV20-1
TGTGCCACCAGAGGACAGGGGGACACCGGGGAGCGGTTTTTT	CATRGQGDTGERFF	TRBJ2-2	-	14	TRBD1	TRBV24-1
TGTGCCAGCAGCCCAGAGGGGATAGCGTTGAATGAGCAGTTCTTC	CASSPEGIALNEQFF	TRBJ2-1	-	15	-	TRBV9
TGTGCCAGCAGACCGGGACAACATAATTCACCCCTCCACTTT	CASRPGQHNSPLHF	TRBJ1-6	-	14	-	TRBV6-1
TGTGCCAGCAGTTTATGGAGAGGCCCGAACACTGAAGCTTTCTTT	CASSLWRGPNTEAFF	TRBJ1-1	-	15	-	TRBV28
TGTGCCAGCGGGGGTCATACGGGTGGGGCTTTCTTT	CASGGHTGGAFF	TRBJ1-1	-	12	-	TRBV12-3/TRBV12-4